Included here is one TCR beta chain sequence, with context. This clone's antigen is unknown. No much larger clone is present one base from it, and per-base qualities are unavailable. Other DNA sequences of this sample code for an identical CDR3. The data derive from a study of blood T cell repertoires in COVID-19 (dated by TCRdb to 2020 to 2021). About the investigation overall: Collaborator samples came from the United States, Italy and Spain and covered acute and convalescent phases of COVID-19. The material from the prospective study consisted of cDNA or gDNA derived from T cells, B-cell-depleted T cells, or PBMCs. The dataset comprised deeply sampled blood TCRbeta repertoires from subjects exposed to, actively infected with, or recovered from COVID-19. The repertoires were made available in a free public database intended to serve as a resource for research on the immune response to SARS-CoV-2. The samples were drawn from two sources: the first 160 participants of the ongoing ImmuneRACE study, and over 950 subjects contributed by 6 global collaborators. A de-identified subject ID, COVID-19 status, age in years and sex were almost always included in the sample metadata. Where HLA class I and class II types were available, the types were taken from metadata supplied by the sample provider, not from assay-based typing.

TCRbeta CDR3 regions were amplified from genomic DNA using the immunoSEQ Assay, a bias-controlled multiplex PCR. As for how the authors treated the data: Nucleated cell counts per sample were estimated from amplification of reference gene primers within the assay. To quantify the absolute abundance of each unique TCRbeta CDR3 rearrangement, sequence reads were collapsed and filtered. For each sample, productive Simpson clonality was calculated by taking the square root of Simpson's diversity index across productive rearrangements. This is the immuneACCESS table as TCRdb keeps it, with only in-frame sequences that have V and J called. A part of the clones is gone; compared with another copy, unresolved V genes explain less than half, and the rest is unexplained. That table furnishes V, J and clone size, whereas the DNA furnished D and trimming. This sample lists 250,000 to 300,000 clones; roughly 88% were detected once. The top ten hold approximately 3% of the sample.

Whole blood was collected in K2EDTA tubes by collaborating institutions according to the institutions' own protocols. Collaborator samples were shipped for TCRbeta analysis as frozen whole blood, isolated PBMCs, or DNA extracted from either sample type. Broad study findings and their caveats: How much clinical and demographic metadata was included differed by source and by participant, and the metadata was provided uncurated.

At the junction V is shortened by 0 bases and J by 7 bases; bases outside the gene matches: 3. CDR1 LNHNV and CDR2 YYDKDF are derived from the germline V gene (reference sequence). The CDR3 measures 14 amino acids from cysteine to phenylalanine. Only the CDR3 part of the read is kept: 42 bases, read in frame from the first base. Recombination connected TRBV15 to TRBJ2-1, with TRBD2 matching 7 junction bases. Sequenced material: peripheral blood. This clonotype originated in a woman in her 30s with active or convalescent COVID-19. The CDR3 corresponds to CATSRDRGGNEQFF. The nucleotide sequence is given as TGTGCCACCAGCAGAGATCGGGGAGGGAATGAGCAGTTCTTC.